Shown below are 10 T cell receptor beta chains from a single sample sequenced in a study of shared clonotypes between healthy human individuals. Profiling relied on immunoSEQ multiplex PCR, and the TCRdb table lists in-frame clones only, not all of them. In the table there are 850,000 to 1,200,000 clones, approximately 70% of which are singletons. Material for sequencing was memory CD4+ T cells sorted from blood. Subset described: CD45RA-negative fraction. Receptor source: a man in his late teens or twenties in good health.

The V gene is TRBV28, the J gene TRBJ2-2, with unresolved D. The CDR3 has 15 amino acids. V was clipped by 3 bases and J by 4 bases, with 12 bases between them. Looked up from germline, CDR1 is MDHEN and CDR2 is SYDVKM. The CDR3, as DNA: TGTGCCAGCAGTTTTTTGCGGCGTCCCACCGGGGAGCTGTTTTTT. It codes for CASSFLRRPTGELFF.

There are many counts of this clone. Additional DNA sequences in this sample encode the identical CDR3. The CDR3 reads CASSPRTGGRGDTQYF. The CDR3 DNA reads TGTGCCAGCAGCCCAAGGACAGGGGGCAGAGGCGATACGCAGTATTTT. The chain recombines TRBV5-6 with TRBJ2-3, with 11 bases matching TRBD1. CDR3 length: 16 amino acids. Germline values: CDR1 SGHDT, CDR2 YYEEEE. The J segment lost 6 bases and the V segment lost 4 bases, leaving 10 bases of the junction unmatched.

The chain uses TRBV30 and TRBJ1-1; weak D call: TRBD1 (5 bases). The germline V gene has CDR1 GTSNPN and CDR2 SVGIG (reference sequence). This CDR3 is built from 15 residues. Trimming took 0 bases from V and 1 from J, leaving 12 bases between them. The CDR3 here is CAWSVRGTGNTEAFF. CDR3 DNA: TGTGCCTGGAGTGTAAGGGGTACAGGGAACACTGAAGCTTTCTTT. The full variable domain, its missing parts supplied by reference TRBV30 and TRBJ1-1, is SQTIHQWPATLVQPVGSPLSLECTVEGTSNPNLYWYRQAAGRGLQLLFYSVGIGQISSEVPQNLSASRPQDRQFILSSKKLLLSDSGFYLCAWSVRGTGNTEAFFGQGTRLTVV.

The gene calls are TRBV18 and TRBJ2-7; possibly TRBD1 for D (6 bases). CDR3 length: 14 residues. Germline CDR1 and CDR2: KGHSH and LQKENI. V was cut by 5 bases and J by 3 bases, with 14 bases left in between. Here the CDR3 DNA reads TGTGCCAGCTCAACCGGGACAAAAGGCTACGAGCAGTACTTC. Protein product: CASSTGTKGYEQYF.

The CDR3 loop reads CASGAGTGLYNEQFF. The CDR3 DNA follows: TGTGCTAGTGGGGCCGGGACAGGGTTATACAATGAGCAGTTCTTC. The chain carries TRBV12-5 and TRBJ2-1; 9 positions match TRBD1. Per germline, CDR1 LGHNT and CDR2 FRNRAP. CDR3 size: 15 residues. The V gene end was trimmed by 6 bases and the J gene end by 4 bases; junction bases not matched to a gene: 7.

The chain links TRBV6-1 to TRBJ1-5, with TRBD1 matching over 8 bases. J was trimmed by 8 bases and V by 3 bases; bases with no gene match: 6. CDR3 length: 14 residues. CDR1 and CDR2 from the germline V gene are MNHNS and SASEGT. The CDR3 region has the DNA TGTGCCAGCAGTGACCGGACAGGGACGGAGCCCCAGCATTTT. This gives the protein CASSDRTGTEPQHF.

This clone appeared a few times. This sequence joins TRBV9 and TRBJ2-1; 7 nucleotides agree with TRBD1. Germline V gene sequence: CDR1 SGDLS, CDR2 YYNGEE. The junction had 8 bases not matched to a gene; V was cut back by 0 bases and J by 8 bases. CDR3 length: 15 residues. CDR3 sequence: CASSVEAGGWYEQFF. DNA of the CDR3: TGTGCCAGCAGCGTAGAGGCAGGGGGTTGGTATGAGCAGTTCTTC.

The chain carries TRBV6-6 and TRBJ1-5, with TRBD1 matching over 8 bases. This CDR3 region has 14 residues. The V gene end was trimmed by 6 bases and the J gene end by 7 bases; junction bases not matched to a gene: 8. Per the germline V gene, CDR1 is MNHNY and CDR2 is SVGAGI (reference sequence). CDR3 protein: CASSLDRGWQPQHF. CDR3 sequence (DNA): TGTGCCAGCAGCCTAGACAGGGGTTGGCAGCCCCAGCATTTT.

This chain's CDR3 is CASSLTGIAATDTQYF. The CDR3 DNA sequence: TGTGCCAGCAGCCTCACGGGAATAGCCGCGACGGATACGCAGTATTTT. J is TRBJ2-3 and V is TRBV7-9; D might be TRBD2 (5 bases). V dropped 5 bases and J dropped 6 bases, with 21 bases sitting between them. The CDR3 is 16 amino acids. Per germline, CDR1 SEHNR and CDR2 FQNEAQ (reference sequence).

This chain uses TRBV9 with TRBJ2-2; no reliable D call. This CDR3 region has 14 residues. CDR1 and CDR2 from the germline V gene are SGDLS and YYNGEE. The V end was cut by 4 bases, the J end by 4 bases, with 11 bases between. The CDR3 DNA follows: TGTGCCAGCAGCCTCACGTGGGGCACCGGGGAGCTGTTTTTT. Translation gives CASSLTWGTGELFF.